This record concerns one TCR beta chain sequence. There are a few counts of this clonotype. The clone's antigen remains unknown. No base quality information exists; no much larger clone differs at one position. The receptor library was made with 5' RACE. TCRdb shows the sequencer as Illumina HiSeq 2000. A universal primer binding site was added through template switching, and the final cDNA carried a unique molecular identifier so that TCR cDNA molecules could be counted accurately. Specific primers in the conserved constant-segment region were used to synthesize first-strand cDNA for the TCR alpha and beta chains. To control for contamination, every cDNA library was double barcoded, receiving both a SMART-Mk sample barcode and Illumina barcodes. TruSeq adapter sequences along with Illumina sample barcodes were introduced in two successive PCR steps. The TCR alpha and beta cDNA libraries were sequenced on the Illumina HiSeq platform using custom primers. Per the original workflow: Raw reads were processed with MiGEC to extract unique molecular identifiers, and MiXCR was used to determine CDR3 positions. Recombination models were inferred per individual with the repgenHMM and IGoR tools using an EM algorithm. The tcR package in R was used for shared clonotype analysis, with sharing normalized by the product of cloneset sizes. To study raw recombination free of thymic and clonal selection effects, out-of-frame nonproductive sequences were analyzed. Clones were called with MiXCR by TCRdb after fastp trimmed the public reads at Q25, and only in-frame beta chains were retained. Here each entry gathers all rows of one CDR3 protein and keeps the most common genes and DNA. The V and J calls and clone size are TCRdb's, not the authors'. The table for this sample lists some 260,000 distinct CDR3 sequences; about an eighth of them were counted only once. In total, the top ten clones hold under 9.5% of the sample.

Every donor was a healthy Caucasian. Miltenyi CD45RO+ enrichment and human naive T-cell isolation kits were used to isolate memory (CD45RO+) and naive T cells from PBMC. Inclusive of the bounding cysteine and phenylalanine, the CDR3 is 15 residues long. CDR3 DNA only is kept here, 45 bases in frame from base 1. Trimming at the junction amounts to 2 bases on V and 6 bases on J, and the germline ends lie 17 bases apart. CDR1 and CDR2 were assigned from the germline V gene as SGHAT and FQNNGV. This entry belongs to a study of identical twins listed by TCRdb under 2016. As for the study more broadly: To test whether fetal clonotypes persist, the study used deep sequencing on TCR alpha and beta repertoires from monozygotic twins, unrelated adults of various ages, and cord blood. To rule out contamination, the twin experiments were replicated at different times with different library preparation protocols. Results the study describes overall, beyond this receptor: Fewer insertions were carried by abundant cord blood beta clonotypes, a similar but weaker trend appeared in young adult naive repertoires, and no such trend appeared in memory repertoires. Compared with coincidental sharing between unrelated individuals, an excess of low generation-probability sequences was observed among out-of-frame TCR alpha sequences shared between twins. Zero-insertion analyses could be partly confounded by invariant T cells such as MAIT and iNKT, though diverse VJ usage argued against such confounding for most clonotypes. Excess twin sharing in beta out-of-frame sequences was weaker because fewer shared sequences lowered the signal-to-noise ratio. Conclusions relied on cross-sectional statistical analysis, since the same donors could not be followed over many years. Out-of-frame TCR alpha sharing in monozygotic twins was systematically underestimated by recombination models, whereas sharing between unrelated individuals was in agreement with the recombination models.

Sequencing was carried out using memory (CD45RO+) T cells sorted from blood. The cell subset or site label corresponds to: CD45RO+ enriched T cells. This TCR came from a young woman in good health. The sequence links TRBV11-2 to TRBJ2-7; no D gene is confidently identified. DNA sequence: TGTGCCAGCAGCTTACGTGGACGGTTGTTCGGCGAGCAGTACTTC. The encoded protein is CASSLRGRLFGEQYF.